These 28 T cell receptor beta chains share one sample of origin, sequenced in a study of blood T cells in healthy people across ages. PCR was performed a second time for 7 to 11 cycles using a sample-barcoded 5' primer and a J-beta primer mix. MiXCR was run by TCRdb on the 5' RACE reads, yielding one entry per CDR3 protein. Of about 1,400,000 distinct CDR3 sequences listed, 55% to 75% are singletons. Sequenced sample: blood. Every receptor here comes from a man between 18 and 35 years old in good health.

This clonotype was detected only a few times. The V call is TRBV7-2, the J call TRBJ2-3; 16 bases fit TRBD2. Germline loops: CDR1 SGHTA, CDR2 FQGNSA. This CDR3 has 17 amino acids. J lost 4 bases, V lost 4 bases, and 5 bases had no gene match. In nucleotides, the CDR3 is TGTGCCAGCAGCTCATTCGGGACTAGCGGGGGGGCAGATACGCAGTATTTT. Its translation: CASSSFGTSGGADTQYF.

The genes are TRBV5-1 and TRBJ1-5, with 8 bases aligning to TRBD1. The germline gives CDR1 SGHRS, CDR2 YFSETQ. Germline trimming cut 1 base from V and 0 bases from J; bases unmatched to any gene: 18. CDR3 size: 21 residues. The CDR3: CASSLPKLKNTGGYSNQPQHF. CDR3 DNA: TGCGCCAGCAGCTTGCCGAAACTAAAAAATACAGGGGGATATAGCAATCAGCCCCAGCATTTT.

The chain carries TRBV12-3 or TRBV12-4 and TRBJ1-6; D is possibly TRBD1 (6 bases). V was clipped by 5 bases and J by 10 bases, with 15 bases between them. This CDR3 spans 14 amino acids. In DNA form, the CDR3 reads TGTGCCAGCAGTCCGCCGTGGGGGCCGTCACCCCTCCACTTT. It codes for CASSPPWGPSPLHF.

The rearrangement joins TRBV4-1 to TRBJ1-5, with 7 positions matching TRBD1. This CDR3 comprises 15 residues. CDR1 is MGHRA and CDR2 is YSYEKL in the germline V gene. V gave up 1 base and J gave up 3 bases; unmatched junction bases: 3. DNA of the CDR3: TGCGCCAGCAGCCAAGTTGGACAGGTCAATCAGCCCCAGCATTTT. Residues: CASSQVGQVNQPQHF.

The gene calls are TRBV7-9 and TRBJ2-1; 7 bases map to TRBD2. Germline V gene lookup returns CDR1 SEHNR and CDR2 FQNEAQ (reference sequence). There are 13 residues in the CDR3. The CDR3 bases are TGTGCTGCCGGGAGGAGCTCCTACAATGAGCAGTTCTTC. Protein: CAAGRSSYNEQFF.

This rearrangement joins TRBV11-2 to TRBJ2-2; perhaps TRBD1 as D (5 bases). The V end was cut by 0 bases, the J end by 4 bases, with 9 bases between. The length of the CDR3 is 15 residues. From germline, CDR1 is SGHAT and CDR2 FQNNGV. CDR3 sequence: CASSLEGRGTGELFF. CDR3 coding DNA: TGTGCCAGCAGCTTAGAGGGAAGGGGCACCGGGGAGCTGTTTTTT.

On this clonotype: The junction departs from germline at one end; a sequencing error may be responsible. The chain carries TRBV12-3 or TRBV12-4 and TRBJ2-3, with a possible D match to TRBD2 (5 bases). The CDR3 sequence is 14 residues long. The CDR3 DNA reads TGTGCCAGCCCGGGGAGCGATAAATGGGATACGCGGTATTTT. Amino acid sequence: CASPGSDKWDTRYF.

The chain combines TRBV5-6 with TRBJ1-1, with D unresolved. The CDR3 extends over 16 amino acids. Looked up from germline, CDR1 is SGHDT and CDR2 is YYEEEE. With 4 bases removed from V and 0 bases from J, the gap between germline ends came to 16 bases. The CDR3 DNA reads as TGTGCCAGCAGCCTGACCGACTTACTCATGAACACTGAAGCTTTCTTT. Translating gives CASSLTDLLMNTEAFF.

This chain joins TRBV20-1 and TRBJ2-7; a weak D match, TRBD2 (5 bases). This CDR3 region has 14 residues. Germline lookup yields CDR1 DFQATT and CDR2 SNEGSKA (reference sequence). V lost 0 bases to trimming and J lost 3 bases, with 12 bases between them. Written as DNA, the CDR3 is TGCAGTGCTAGAGAACCCAGCGGTCGCTACGAGCAGTACTTC. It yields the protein CSAREPSGRYEQYF.

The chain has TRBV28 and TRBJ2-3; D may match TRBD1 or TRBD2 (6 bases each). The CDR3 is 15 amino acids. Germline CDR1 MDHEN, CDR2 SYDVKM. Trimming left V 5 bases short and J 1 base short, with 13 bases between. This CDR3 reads CASSIDRGGTDTQYF. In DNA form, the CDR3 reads TGTGCCAGCAGTATAGATAGGGGGGGCACAGATACGCAGTATTTT. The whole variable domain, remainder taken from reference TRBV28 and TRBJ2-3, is DVKVTQSSRYLVKRTGEKVFLECVQDMDHENMFWYRQDPGLGLRLIYFSYDVKMKEKGDIPEGYSVSREKKERFSLILESASTNQTSMYLCASSIDRGGTDTQYFGPGTRLTVL.

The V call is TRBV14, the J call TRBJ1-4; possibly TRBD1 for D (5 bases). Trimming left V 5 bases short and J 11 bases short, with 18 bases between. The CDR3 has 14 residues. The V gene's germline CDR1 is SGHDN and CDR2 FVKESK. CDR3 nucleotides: TGTGCCAGCAGCTACACAGGCCCTCTGTCCAAACTGTTTTTT. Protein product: CASSYTGPLSKLFF.

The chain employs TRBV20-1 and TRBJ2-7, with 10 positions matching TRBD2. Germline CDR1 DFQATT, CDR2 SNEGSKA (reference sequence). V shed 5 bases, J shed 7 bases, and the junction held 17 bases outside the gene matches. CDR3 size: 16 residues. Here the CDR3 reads CSAGGSLAGVQSEQYF. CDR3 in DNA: TGCAGTGCTGGAGGGAGTCTAGCGGGGGTTCAGAGTGAGCAGTACTTC.

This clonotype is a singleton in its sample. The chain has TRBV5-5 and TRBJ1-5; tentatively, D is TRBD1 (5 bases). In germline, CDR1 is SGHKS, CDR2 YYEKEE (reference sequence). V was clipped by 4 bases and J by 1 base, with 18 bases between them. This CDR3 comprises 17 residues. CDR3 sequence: CASSPHQGLESNQPQHF. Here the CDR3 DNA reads TGTGCCAGCAGCCCGCACCAGGGACTTGAAAGCAATCAGCCCCAGCATTTT.

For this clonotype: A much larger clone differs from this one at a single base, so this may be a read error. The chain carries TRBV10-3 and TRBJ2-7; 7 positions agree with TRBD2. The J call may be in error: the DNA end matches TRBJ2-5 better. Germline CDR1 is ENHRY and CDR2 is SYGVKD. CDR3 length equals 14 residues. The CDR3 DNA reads TGTGCCATCAGTGGGGAGGGTGACAAAGAGACCCAGTACTTC. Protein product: CAISGEGDKETQYF.

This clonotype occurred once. The CDR3 DNA reads as TGTGCCAGCAGCCCGGTACTTAAGGCCTATGGCTACACCTTC. Translation gives CASSPVLKAYGYTF. The chain employs TRBV2 and TRBJ1-2; D gene unclear. Germline CDR1 reads SNHLY; CDR2 reads FYNNEI. V lost 6 bases, J lost 4 bases, and 15 bases lay in between. The CDR3 has 14 amino acids.

The CDR3 DNA reads TGTGCCAGCAGGACGACAGATGTGGATTCACCCCTCCACTTT. Amino acids: CASRTTDVDSPLHF. This chain uses TRBV28 with TRBJ1-6, with D maybe TRBD1 (5 bases). The V and J ends lost 6 bases and 8 bases respectively, with 14 bases between them. This CDR3 spans 14 amino acids. Germline V CDR1 and CDR2: MDHEN, SYDVKM.

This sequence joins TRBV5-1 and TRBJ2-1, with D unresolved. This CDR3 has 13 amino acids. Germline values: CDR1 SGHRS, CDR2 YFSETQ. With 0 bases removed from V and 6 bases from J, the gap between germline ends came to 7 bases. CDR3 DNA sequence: TGCGCCAGCAGCTTGGATCCCTTCAATGAGCAGTTCTTC. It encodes CASSLDPFNEQFF.

The CDR3 protein is CASSNAQPGVGYTF. The CDR3 DNA sequence: TGTGCCAGCAGCAATGCACAACCAGGGGTTGGCTACACCTTC. The chain combines TRBV28 with TRBJ1-2, with D possibly matching TRBD1 (6 bases). The germline CDR1 and CDR2 sequences are MDHEN and SYDVKM. The CDR3 length is 14 residues. The V end was cut by 6 bases, the J end by 7 bases, with 18 bases between.

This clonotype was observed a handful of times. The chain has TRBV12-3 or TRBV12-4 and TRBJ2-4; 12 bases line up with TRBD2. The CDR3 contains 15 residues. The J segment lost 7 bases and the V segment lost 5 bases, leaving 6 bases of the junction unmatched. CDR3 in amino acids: CASSRLAGEPNIQYF. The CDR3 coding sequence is TGTGCCAGCAGTAGACTAGCGGGAGAACCGAACATTCAGTACTTC.

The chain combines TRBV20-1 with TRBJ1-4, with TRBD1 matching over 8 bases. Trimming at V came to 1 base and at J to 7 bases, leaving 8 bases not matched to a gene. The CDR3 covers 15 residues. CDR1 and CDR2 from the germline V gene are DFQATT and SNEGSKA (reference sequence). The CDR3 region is CSARVAGTGSEKLFF. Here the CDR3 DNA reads TGCAGTGCTAGAGTGGCCGGGACAGGATCTGAAAAACTGTTTTTT.

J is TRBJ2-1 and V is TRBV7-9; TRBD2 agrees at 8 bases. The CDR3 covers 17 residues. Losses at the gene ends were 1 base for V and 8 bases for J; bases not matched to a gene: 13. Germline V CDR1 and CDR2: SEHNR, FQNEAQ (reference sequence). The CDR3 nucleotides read TGTGCCAGCAGCTTAGTAAGCGGGAGTTCTCCTCGGGATGAGCAGTTCTTC. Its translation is CASSLVSGSSPRDEQFF.

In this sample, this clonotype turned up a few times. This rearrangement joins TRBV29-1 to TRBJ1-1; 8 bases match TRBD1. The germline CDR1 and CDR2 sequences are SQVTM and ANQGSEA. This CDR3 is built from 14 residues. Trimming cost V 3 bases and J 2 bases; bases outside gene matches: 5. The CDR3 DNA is TGCAGCGTTGATAGGACAGGGTCTAACACTGAAGCTTTCTTT. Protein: CSVDRTGSNTEAFF.

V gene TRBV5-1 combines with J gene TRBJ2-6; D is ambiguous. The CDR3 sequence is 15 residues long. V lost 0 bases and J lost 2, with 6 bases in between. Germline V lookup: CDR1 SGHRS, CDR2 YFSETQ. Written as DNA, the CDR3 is TGCGCCAGCAGCTTGGCAGACCCTGGGGCCAACGTCCTGACTTTC. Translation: CASSLADPGANVLTF.

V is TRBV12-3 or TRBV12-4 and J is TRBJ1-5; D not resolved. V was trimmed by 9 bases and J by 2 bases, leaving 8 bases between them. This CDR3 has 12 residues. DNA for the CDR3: TGTGCCAGTGGTGTGGGCAATCAGCCCCAGCATTTT. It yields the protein CASGVGNQPQHF.

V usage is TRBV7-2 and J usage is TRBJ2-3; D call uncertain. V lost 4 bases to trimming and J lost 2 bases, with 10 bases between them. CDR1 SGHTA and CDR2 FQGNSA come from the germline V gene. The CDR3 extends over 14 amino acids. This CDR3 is CASSSVSLTDTQYF. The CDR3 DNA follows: TGTGCCAGCAGCTCCGTATCACTCACAGATACGCAGTATTTT.

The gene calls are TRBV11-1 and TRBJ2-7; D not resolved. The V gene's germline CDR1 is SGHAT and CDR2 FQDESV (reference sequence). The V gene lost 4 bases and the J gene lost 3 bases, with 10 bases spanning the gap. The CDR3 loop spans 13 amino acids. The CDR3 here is CASSYRHLYEQYF. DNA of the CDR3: TGTGCCAGCAGCTATAGACACCTCTACGAGCAGTACTTC.

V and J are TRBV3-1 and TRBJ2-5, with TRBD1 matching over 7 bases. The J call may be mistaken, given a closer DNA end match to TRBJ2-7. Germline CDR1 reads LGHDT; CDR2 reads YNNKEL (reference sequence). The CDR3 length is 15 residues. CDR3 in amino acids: CASSHEDRNLYEQYF. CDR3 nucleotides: TGTGCCAGCAGCCACGAGGACAGGAACCTCTACGAGCAGTACTTC.

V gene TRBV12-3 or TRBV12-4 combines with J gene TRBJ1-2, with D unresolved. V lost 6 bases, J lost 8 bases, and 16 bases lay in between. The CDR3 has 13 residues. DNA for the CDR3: TGTGCCAGCAGAGCGACCCCATCAGGAGGCTACACCTTC. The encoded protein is CASRATPSGGYTF.